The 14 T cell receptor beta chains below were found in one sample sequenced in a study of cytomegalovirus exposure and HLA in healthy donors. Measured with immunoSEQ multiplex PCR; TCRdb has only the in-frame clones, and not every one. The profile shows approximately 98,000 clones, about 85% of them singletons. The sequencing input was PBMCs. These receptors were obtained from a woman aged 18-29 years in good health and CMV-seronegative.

The CDR3 DNA is TGTGCCAGCAGCCGTCACAGGGGTTGGGGCGAGCAGTACTTC. This encodes CASSRHRGWGEQYF. The V call is TRBV5-5, the J call TRBJ2-7; 7 bases match TRBD1. The junction had 10 bases not matched to a gene; V was cut back by 4 bases and J by 6 bases. The CDR3 has 14 amino acids. The V gene's germline CDR1 is SGHKS and CDR2 YYEKEE (reference sequence).

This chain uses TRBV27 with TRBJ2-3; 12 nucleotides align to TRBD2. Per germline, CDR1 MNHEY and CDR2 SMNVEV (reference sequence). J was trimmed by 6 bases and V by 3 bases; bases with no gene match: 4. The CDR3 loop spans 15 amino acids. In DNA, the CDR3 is TGTGCCAGCAGTTTTGGGCTAGCGGGGGGGGATACGCAGTATTTT. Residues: CASSFGLAGGDTQYF.

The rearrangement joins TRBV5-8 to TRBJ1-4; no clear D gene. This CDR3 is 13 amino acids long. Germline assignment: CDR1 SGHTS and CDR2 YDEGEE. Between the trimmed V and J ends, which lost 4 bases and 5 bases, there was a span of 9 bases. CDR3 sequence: CASSPLGNEKLFF. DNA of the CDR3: TGTGCCAGCAGCCCACTAGGGAATGAAAAACTGTTTTTT.

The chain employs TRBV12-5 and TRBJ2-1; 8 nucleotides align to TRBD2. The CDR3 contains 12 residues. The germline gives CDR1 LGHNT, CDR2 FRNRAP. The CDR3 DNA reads TGTGGTTCTAGCGGGCTATACAATGAGCAGTTCTTC. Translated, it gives CGSSGLYNEQFF.

The CDR3 region is CASSESGDRHEKLFF. In DNA, the CDR3 is TGTGCCAGCAGTGAGAGTGGGGACAGGCATGAAAAACTGTTTTTT. The V gene is TRBV25-1, the J gene TRBJ1-4; 8 bases are a match to TRBD1. V dropped 3 bases and J dropped 6; count of bases not matched to a gene: 6. Germline values: CDR1 MGHDK, CDR2 SYGVNS. This CDR3 is 15 amino acids long.

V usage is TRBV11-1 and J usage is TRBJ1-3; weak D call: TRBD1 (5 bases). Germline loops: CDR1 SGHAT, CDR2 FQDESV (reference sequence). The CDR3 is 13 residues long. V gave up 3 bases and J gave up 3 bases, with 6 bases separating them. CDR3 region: CASSFDSGNTIYF. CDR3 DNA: TGTGCCAGCAGCTTCGACAGTGGAAACACCATATATTTT.

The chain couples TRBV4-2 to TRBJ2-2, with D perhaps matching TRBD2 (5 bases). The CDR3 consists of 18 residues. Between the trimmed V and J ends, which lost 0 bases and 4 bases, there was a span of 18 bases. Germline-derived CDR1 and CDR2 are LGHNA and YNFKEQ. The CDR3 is CASSQDLLLGASTGELFF. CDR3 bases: TGTGCCAGCAGCCAAGATTTATTATTGGGAGCTAGCACCGGGGAGCTGTTTTTT.

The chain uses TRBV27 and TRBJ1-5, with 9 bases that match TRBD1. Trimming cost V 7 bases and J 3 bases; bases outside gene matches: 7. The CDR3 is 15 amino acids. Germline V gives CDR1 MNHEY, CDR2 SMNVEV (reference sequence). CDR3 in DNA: TGTGCCAGCAAGCGACAGGGGGTTATCAATCAGCCCCAGCATTTT. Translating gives CASKRQGVINQPQHF.

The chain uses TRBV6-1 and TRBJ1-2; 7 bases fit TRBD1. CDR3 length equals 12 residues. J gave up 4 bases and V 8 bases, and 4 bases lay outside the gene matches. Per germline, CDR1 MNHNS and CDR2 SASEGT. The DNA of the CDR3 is TGTGCCAGCCAGGGACAGTTCTATGGCTACACCTTC. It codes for CASQGQFYGYTF.

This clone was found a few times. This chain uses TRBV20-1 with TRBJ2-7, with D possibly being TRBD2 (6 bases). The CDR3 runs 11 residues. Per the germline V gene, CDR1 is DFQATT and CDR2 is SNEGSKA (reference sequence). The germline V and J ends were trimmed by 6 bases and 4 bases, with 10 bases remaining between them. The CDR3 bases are TGCAGTGCCCGACTAGTTTACGAGCAGTACTTC. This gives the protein CSARLVYEQYF.

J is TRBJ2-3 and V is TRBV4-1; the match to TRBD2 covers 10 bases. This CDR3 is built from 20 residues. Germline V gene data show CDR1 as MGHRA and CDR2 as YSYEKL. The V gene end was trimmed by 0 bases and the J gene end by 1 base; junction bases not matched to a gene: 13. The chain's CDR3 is CASSQDLGGGSGGRTDTQYF. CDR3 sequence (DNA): TGCGCCAGCAGCCAAGATCTAGGCGGGGGTAGCGGGGGGCGCACAGATACGCAGTATTTT.

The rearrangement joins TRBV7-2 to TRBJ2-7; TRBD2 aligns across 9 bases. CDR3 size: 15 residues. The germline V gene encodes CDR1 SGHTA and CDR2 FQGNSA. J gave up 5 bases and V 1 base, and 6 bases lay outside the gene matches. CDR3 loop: CASSLVAGGPHEQYF. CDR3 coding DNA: TGTGCCAGCAGCTTAGTGGCGGGGGGGCCCCACGAGCAGTACTTC.

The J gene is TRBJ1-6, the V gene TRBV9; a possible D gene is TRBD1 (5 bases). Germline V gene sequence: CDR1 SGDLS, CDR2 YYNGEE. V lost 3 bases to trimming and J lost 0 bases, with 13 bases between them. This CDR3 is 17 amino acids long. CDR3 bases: TGTGCCAGCAGCGCAACAGGTCAAAGCTCCTATAATTCACCCCTCCACTTT. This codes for CASSATGQSSYNSPLHF.

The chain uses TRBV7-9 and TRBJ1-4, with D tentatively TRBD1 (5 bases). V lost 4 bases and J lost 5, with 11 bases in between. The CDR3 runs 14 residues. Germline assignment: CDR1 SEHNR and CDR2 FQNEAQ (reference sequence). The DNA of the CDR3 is TGTGCCAGCAGCTACTCAGGGTTGAATGAAAAACTGTTTTTT. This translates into CASSYSGLNEKLFF.